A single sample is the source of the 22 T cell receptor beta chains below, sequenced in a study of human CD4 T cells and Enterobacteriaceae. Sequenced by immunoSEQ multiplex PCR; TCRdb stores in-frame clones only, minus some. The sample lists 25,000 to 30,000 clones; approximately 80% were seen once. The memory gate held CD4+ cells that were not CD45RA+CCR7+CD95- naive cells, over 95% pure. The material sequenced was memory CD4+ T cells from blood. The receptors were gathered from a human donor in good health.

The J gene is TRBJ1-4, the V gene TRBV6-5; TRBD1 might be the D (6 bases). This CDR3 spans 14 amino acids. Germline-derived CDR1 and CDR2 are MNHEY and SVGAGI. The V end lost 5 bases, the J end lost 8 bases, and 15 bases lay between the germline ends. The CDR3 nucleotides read TGTGCCAGCAGTCGAGGGGGATCGGGGGAAAAACTGTTTTTT. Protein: CASSRGGSGEKLFF.

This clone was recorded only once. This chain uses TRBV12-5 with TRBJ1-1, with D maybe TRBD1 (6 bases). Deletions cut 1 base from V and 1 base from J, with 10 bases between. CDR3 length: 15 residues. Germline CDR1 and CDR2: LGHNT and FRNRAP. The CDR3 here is CASGLGTTGNTEAFF. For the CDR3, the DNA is TGTGCTAGTGGTTTGGGGACGACAGGGAACACTGAAGCTTTCTTT.

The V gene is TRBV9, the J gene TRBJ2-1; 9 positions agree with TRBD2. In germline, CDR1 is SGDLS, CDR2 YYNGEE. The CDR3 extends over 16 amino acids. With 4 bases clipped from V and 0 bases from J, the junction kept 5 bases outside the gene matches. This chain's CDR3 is CASSFRSGSSYNEQFF. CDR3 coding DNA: TGTGCCAGCAGCTTCCGTAGCGGGAGCTCCTACAATGAGCAGTTCTTC.

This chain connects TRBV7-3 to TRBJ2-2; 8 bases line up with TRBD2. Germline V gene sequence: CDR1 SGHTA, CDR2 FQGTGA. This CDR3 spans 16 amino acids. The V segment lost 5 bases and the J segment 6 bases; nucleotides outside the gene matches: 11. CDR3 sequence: CASSPGLERRPGELFF. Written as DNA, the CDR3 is TGTGCCAGCAGCCCGGGACTAGAACGTCGCCCCGGGGAGCTGTTTTTT.

CDR3 in amino acids: CASNRRSQDPYEQYF. Here the CDR3 DNA reads TGCGCCAGCAACCGGAGGAGCCAAGACCCCTACGAGCAGTACTTC. The genes are TRBV23-1 and TRBJ2-7, with D perhaps matching TRBD2 (5 bases). TRBV23-1 has ORF status, its function being uncertain. The CDR3 consists of 15 residues. The V end was cut by 7 bases, the J end by 2 bases, with 18 bases between.

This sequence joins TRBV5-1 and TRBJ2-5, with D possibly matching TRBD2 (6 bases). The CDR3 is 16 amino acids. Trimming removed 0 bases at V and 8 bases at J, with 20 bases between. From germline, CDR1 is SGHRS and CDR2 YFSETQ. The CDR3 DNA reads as TGCGCCAGCAGCTTGGTAACTGGGCAGCGGGCGGAAACCCAGTACTTC. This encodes CASSLVTGQRAETQYF.

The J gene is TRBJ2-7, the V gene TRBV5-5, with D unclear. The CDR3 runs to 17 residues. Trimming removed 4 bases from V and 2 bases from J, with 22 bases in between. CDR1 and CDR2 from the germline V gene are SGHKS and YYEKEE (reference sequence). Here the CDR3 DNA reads TGTGCCAGCAGCCCGGCGAGCTCCCAAGTAAGACCCTACGAGCAGTACTTC. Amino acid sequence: CASSPASSQVRPYEQYF. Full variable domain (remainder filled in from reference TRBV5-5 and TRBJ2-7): DAGVTQSPTHLIKTRGQQVTLRCSPISGHKSVSWYQQVLGQGPQFIFQYYEKEERGRGNFPDRFSARQFPNYSSELNVNALLLGDSALYLCASSPASSQVRPYEQYFGPGTRLTVT.

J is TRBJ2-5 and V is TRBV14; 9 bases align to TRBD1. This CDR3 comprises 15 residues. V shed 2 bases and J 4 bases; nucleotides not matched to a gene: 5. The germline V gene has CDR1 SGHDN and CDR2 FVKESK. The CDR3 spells CASSQLGQGRETQYF. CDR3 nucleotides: TGTGCCAGCAGCCAACTGGGACAGGGCAGAGAGACCCAGTACTTC.

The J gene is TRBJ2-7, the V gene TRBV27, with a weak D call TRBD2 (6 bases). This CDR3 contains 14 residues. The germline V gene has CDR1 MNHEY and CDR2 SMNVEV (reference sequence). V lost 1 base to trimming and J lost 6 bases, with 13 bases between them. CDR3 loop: CASSLFAGSPEQYF. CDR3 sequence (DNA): TGTGCCAGCAGTTTATTTGCGGGATCGCCCGAGCAGTACTTC.

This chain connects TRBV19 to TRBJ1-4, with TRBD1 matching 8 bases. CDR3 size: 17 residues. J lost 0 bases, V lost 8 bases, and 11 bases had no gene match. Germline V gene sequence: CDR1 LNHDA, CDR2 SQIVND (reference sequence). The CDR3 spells CASGSGTGKPTNEKLFF. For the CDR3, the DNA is TGTGCCAGTGGAAGCGGGACAGGAAAACCAACTAATGAAAAACTGTTTTTT. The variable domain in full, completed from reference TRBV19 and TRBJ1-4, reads DGGITQSPKYLFRKEGQNVTLSCEQNLNHDAMYWYRQDPGQGLRLIYYSQIVNDFQKGDIAEGYSVSREKKESFPLTVTSAQKNPTAFYLCASGSGTGKPTNEKLFFGSGTQLSVL.

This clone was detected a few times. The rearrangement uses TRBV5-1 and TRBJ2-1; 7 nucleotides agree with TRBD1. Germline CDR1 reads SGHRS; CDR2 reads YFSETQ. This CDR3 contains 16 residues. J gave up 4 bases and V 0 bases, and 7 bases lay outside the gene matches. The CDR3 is CASSLVTGVGYNEQFF. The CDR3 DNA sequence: TGCGCCAGCAGCTTGGTAACAGGGGTTGGTTACAATGAGCAGTTCTTC.

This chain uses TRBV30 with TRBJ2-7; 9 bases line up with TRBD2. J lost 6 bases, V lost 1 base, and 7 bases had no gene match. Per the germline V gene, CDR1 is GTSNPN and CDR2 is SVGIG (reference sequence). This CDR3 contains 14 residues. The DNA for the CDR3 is TGTGCCTGGAGTGCCCCGGGACTAGCCGGCGAGCAGTACTTC. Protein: CAWSAPGLAGEQYF.

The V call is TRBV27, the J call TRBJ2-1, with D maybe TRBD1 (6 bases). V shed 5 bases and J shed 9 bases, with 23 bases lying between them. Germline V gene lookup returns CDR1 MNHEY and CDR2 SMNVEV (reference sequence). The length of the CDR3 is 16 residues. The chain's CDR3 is CASSDPGTTVSGEQFF. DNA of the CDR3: TGTGCCAGCAGTGACCCCGGGACAACCGTCTCTGGTGAGCAGTTCTTC.

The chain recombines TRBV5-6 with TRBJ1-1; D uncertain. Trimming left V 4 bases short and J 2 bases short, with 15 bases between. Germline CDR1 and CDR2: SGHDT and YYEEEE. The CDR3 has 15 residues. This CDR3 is CASSPWTTSNTEAFF. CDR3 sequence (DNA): TGTGCCAGCAGCCCATGGACGACCAGTAACACTGAAGCTTTCTTT. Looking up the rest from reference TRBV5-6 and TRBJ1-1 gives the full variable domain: DAGVTQSPTHLIKTRGQQVTLRCSPKSGHDTVSWYQQALGQGPQFIFQYYEEEERQRGNFPDRFSGHQFPNYSSELNVNALLLGDSALYLCASSPWTTSNTEAFFGQGTRLTVV.

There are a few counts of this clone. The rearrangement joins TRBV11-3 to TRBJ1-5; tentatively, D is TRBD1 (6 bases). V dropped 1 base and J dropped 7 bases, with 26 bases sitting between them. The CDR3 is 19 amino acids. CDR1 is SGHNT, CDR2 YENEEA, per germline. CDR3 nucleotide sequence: TGTGCCAGCAGCTTAGGTCCTAGATTGAGGGGGGCTAAAGGGCAGCCCCAGCATTTT. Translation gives CASSLGPRLRGAKGQPQHF.

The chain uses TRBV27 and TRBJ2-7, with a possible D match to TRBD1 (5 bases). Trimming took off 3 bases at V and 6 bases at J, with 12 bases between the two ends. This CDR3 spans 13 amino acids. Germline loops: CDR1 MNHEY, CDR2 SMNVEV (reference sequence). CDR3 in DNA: TGTGCCAGCAGTTTCAGGGATCTAGGCGAGCAGTACTTC. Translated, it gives CASSFRDLGEQYF.

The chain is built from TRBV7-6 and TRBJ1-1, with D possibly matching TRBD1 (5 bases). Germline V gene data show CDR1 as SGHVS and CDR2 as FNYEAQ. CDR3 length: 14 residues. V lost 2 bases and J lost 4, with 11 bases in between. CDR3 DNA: TGTGCCAGCAGCTTAAGGCAGGGTGGCACTGAAGCTTTCTTT. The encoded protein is CASSLRQGGTEAFF. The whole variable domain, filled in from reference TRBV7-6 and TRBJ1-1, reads GAGVSQSPRYKVTKRGQDVALRCDPISGHVSLYWYRQALGQGPEFLTYFNYEAQQDKSGLPNDRFSAERPEGSISTLTIQRTEQRDSAMYRCASSLRQGGTEAFFGQGTRLTVV.

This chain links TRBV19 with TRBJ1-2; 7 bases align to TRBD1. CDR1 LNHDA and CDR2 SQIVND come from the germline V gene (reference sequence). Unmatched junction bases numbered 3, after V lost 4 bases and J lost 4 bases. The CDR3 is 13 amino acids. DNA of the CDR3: TGTGCCAGTAGTAAGGGACAGTTCTATGGCTACACCTTC. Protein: CASSKGQFYGYTF.

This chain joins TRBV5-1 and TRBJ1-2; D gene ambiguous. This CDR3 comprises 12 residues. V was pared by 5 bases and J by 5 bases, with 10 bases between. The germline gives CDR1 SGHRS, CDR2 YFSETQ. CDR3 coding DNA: TGCGCCAGCAGGGGGAACGGGTATGGCTACACCTTC. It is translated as CASRGNGYGYTF.

The CDR3 DNA follows: TGTGCCAGCATCATTAAAGGAACTGAAGCTTTCTTT. This sequence encodes CASIIKGTEAFF. V is TRBV28 and J is TRBJ1-1; D gene unclear. The CDR3 is 12 amino acids. CDR1 is MDHEN, CDR2 SYDVKM, per germline. V lost 7 bases and J lost 5, with 11 bases in between.

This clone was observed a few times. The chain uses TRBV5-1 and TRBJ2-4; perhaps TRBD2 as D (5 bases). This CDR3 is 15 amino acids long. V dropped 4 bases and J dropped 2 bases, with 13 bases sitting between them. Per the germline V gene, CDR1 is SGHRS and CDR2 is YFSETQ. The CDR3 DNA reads TGCGCCAGCAGCCCCCCCACGGGGACCAAAAACATTCAGTACTTC. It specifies CASSPPTGTKNIQYF.

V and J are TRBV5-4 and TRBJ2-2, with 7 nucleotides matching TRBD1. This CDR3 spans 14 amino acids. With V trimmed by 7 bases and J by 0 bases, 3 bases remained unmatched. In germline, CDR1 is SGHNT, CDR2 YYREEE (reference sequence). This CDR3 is CASRDRANTGELFF. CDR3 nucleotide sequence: TGTGCCAGCCGCGACAGGGCGAACACCGGGGAGCTGTTTTTT.